These 27 T cell receptor beta chains were sequenced from one sample in a study of blood T cell repertoires in COVID-19. TCRdb's copy holds only in-frame clones and misses some; the assay was immunoSEQ multiplex PCR. The sample holds some 200,000 clones, 80% to 85% seen once. The sequencing input was peripheral blood. The receptors were sampled from a woman older than 75 with COVID-19, enrolled during active disease.

The CDR3 protein is CASSIRGGVETQYF. CDR3 coding DNA: TGTGCCAGCTCCATTCGGGGGGGCGTAGAGACCCAGTACTTC. The chain employs TRBV5-4 and TRBJ2-5; the match to TRBD2 covers 8 bases. Looked up from germline, CDR1 is SGHNT and CDR2 is YYREEE (reference sequence). The trim removed 7 bases at V and 4 bases at J, leaving 9 bases unmatched. There are 14 residues in the CDR3. Using reference TRBV5-4 and TRBJ2-5 for the parts outside the CDR3, the full variable domain is ETGVTQSPTHLIKTRGQQVTLRCSSQSGHNTVSWYQQALGQGPQFIFQYYREEENGRGNFPPRFSGLQFPNYSSELNVNALELDDSALYLCASSIRGGVETQYFGPGTRLLVL.

This clone was found once. The gene calls are TRBV6-2 or TRBV6-3 and TRBJ2-7, with TRBD1 as a possible D gene (5 bases). The CDR3 is 17 amino acids. V was clipped by 5 bases and J by 2 bases, with 22 bases between them. Germline V gives CDR1 MNHEY, CDR2 SVGEGT. Written as DNA, the CDR3 is TGTGCCAGCAGTGCCGACAGCACCACTTTTGCTCCCTACGAGCAGTACTTC. Amino acids: CASSADSTTFAPYEQYF.

The chain combines TRBV19 with TRBJ1-1, with D unclear. In germline, CDR1 is LNHDA, CDR2 SQIVND (reference sequence). Trimming left V 7 bases short and J 1 base short, with 10 bases between. There are 13 residues in the CDR3. The CDR3 reads CASKEQRNTEAFF. The CDR3 coding sequence is TGTGCCAGTAAGGAACAGAGGAACACTGAAGCTTTCTTT.

The V and J genes are TRBV2 and TRBJ1-5; D call uncertain. Germline-derived CDR1 and CDR2 are SNHLY and FYNNEI. This CDR3 is built from 13 residues. V lost 4 bases and J lost 4, with 8 bases in between. The CDR3 spells CASSGQTNQPQHF. The CDR3 coding sequence is TGTGCCAGCAGTGGGCAGACAAATCAGCCCCAGCATTTT.

This clone was observed a few times. The CDR3, as DNA: TGTGCCAGCAGTTCTCAGGGGTTAGCCAATCAGCCCCAGCATTTT. Translating gives CASSSQGLANQPQHF. The chain recombines TRBV7-9 with TRBJ1-5; possible D gene TRBD1, 6 bases. Trimming cost V 6 bases and J 3 bases, with 15 bases left between them. The germline gives CDR1 SEHNR, CDR2 FQNEAQ (reference sequence). The CDR3 contains 15 residues.

The gene calls are TRBV3-1 (or the pseudogene TRBV3-2) and TRBJ1-2; 9 bases align to TRBD1. The germline CDR1 and CDR2 sequences are LGHDT and YNNKEL (reference sequence). CDR3 length: 15 amino acids. J gave up 5 bases and V 3 bases, and 7 bases lay outside the gene matches. CDR3: CASSHDRGFDYGYTF. The DNA of the CDR3 is TGTGCCAGCAGCCACGACAGGGGGTTTGATTATGGCTACACCTTC.

This clone was counted once. The V and J genes are TRBV10-3 and TRBJ1-2; 7 bases are a match to TRBD1. The germline V gene has CDR1 ENHRY and CDR2 SYGVKD. With 9 bases clipped from V and 4 bases from J, the junction kept 11 bases outside the gene matches. CDR3 length: 14 residues. The CDR3 region has the DNA TGTGCCATTCTCCCCCGACAGGGAAGCTATGGCTACACCTTC. Translating it yields CAILPRQGSYGYTF.

CDR3: CAISESSGQDGNTIYF. The CDR3 DNA reads TGTGCCATCAGTGAGTCGAGTGGACAGGATGGAAACACCATATATTTT. V usage is TRBV10-3 and J usage is TRBJ1-3; 7 positions match TRBD1. Germline values: CDR1 ENHRY, CDR2 SYGVKD. V dropped 0 bases and J dropped 3; count of bases not matched to a gene: 5. The CDR3 loop spans 16 amino acids.

V and J are TRBV5-1 and TRBJ2-7; 7 nucleotides match TRBD2. V dropped 4 bases and J dropped 3; count of bases not matched to a gene: 4. The CDR3 has 13 residues. Germline-derived CDR1 and CDR2 are SGHRS and YFSETQ. The CDR3 reads CASSLGEGYEQYF. As DNA, the CDR3 is TGCGCCAGCAGCCTCGGGGAGGGCTACGAGCAGTACTTC. The variable domain in full, completed from reference TRBV5-1 and TRBJ2-7, reads KAGVTQTPRYLIKTRGQQVTLSCSPISGHRSVSWYQQTPGQGLQFLFEYFSETQRNKGNFPGRFSGRQFSNSRSEMNVSTLELGDSALYLCASSLGEGYEQYFGPGTRLTVT.

The CDR3 bases are TGCAGCGTTGGGGACAGGGGATTCGGCTACACCTTC. Translated: CSVGDRGFGYTF. V is TRBV29-1 and J is TRBJ1-2, with 10 bases lining up with TRBD1. The CDR3 covers 12 residues. Germline-derived CDR1 and CDR2 are SQVTM and ANQGSEA. V was clipped by 4 bases and J by 8 bases; unmatched bases: 4.

The V gene is TRBV28, the J gene TRBJ1-2; D may be TRBD1 (5 bases). CDR3 length equals 15 residues. Per germline, CDR1 MDHEN and CDR2 SYDVKM. Trimming cost V 6 bases and J 2 bases, with 16 bases left between them. The CDR3 sequence is CASRPGGTGNYGYTF. CDR3 bases: TGTGCCAGCAGACCCGGGGGGACCGGGAACTATGGCTACACCTTC.

This clone was counted once. This chain links TRBV10-1 with TRBJ2-2; TRBD2 is a possible D gene (5 bases). Per germline, CDR1 WNHNN and CDR2 SYGVQD (reference sequence). The ends were cut back, 3 bases at V and 2 bases at J, with 7 bases in the middle. This CDR3 contains 14 residues. The DNA of the CDR3 is TGCGCCAGCAGTGACGGGATCAACACCGGGGAGCTGTTTTTT. Translating gives CASSDGINTGELFF.

The V call is TRBV6-6, the J call TRBJ1-2; perhaps TRBD1 as D (5 bases). Trimming pared 2 bases from V and 2 bases from J, leaving 12 bases between. CDR3 length equals 15 residues. CDR1 is MNHNY, CDR2 SVGAGI, per germline (reference sequence). CDR3 residues: CASSYTAGSNYGYTF. CDR3 coding DNA: TGTGCCAGCAGTTACACGGCAGGGTCCAACTATGGCTACACCTTC.

The chain is built from TRBV5-6 and TRBJ1-2; 9 nucleotides match TRBD1. Germline CDR1 SGHDT, CDR2 YYEEEE. There are 12 residues in the CDR3. Germline trimming cut 4 bases from V and 7 bases from J; bases unmatched to any gene: 2. This CDR3 reads CASSPGQGGYTF. In nucleotides, the CDR3 is TGTGCCAGCAGCCCGGGACAGGGTGGCTACACCTTC.

As regards this clone: This same CDR3 is encoded by further DNA sequences in the sample. The chain recombines TRBV5-1 with TRBJ2-1; 8 bases fit TRBD2. J gave up 0 bases and V 0 bases, and 5 bases lay outside the gene matches. In germline, CDR1 is SGHRS, CDR2 YFSETQ. The CDR3 runs to 17 residues. The CDR3 is CASSLGLAGSSYNEQFF. DNA of the CDR3: TGCGCCAGCAGCTTGGGGTTAGCGGGGAGCTCCTACAATGAGCAGTTCTTC.

V gene TRBV2 combines with J gene TRBJ2-5; TRBD2 aligns across 12 bases. The CDR3 has 18 amino acids. V gave up 0 bases and J gave up 3 bases; unmatched junction bases: 8. Germline values: CDR1 SNHLY, CDR2 FYNNEI. CDR3: CASSEADRTSGEKETQYF. CDR3 nucleotides: TGTGCCAGCAGTGAAGCGGATCGGACTAGCGGGGAGAAAGAGACCCAGTACTTC.

This chain links TRBV28 with TRBJ1-4; D unclear. V gave up 5 bases and J gave up 7 bases, with 8 bases separating them. The CDR3 contains 12 residues. The germline CDR1 and CDR2 sequences are MDHEN and SYDVKM. CDR3 in amino acids: CASSQRLEKLFF. CDR3 DNA: TGTGCCAGCAGTCAGCGCCTTGAAAAACTGTTTTTT.

The chain combines TRBV7-2 with TRBJ1-5; a weak D match, TRBD1 (5 bases). Germline V CDR1 and CDR2: SGHTA, FQGNSA. Trimming left V 1 base short and J 6 bases short, with 10 bases between. The CDR3 spans 14 residues. The CDR3: CASSLDGGGQPQHF. The CDR3 DNA sequence: TGTGCCAGCAGCTTAGATGGGGGGGGTCAGCCCCAGCATTTT.

The J gene is TRBJ1-2, the V gene TRBV7-2, with TRBD1 matching over 8 bases. The germline gives CDR1 SGHTA, CDR2 FQGNSA. V lost 5 bases, J lost 4 bases, and 12 bases stayed unmatched. The CDR3 is made up of 16 amino acids. The CDR3: CASSLPGQDGGYGYTF. DNA of the CDR3: TGTGCCAGCAGCCTACCGGGACAGGACGGAGGCTATGGCTACACCTTC.

V usage is TRBV27 and J usage is TRBJ2-3; 10 bases are a match to TRBD2. Germline V gene lookup returns CDR1 MNHEY and CDR2 SMNVEV (reference sequence). With 5 bases clipped from V and 7 bases from J, the junction kept 9 bases outside the gene matches. The CDR3 is made up of 15 amino acids. The CDR3, as DNA: TGTGCCAGCAGTCGCAAAACTAGCGGGGATTATACGCAGTATTTT. Translation: CASSRKTSGDYTQYF.

The gene calls are TRBV9 and TRBJ1-1, with TRBD1 matching 10 bases. The CDR3 loop spans 15 amino acids. Germline CDR1 SGDLS, CDR2 YYNGEE. Germline trimming cut 3 bases from V and 4 bases from J; bases unmatched to any gene: 6. The CDR3 here is CASSAGDRGGTEAFF. CDR3 nucleotides: TGTGCCAGCAGCGCAGGGGACAGGGGCGGCACTGAAGCTTTCTTT.

CDR3 DNA sequence: TGTGCCATCACCCCTGGGGGAGGGCCTGAAGCTTTCTTT. It codes for CAITPGGGPEAFF. The V gene is TRBV10-3, the J gene TRBJ1-1; a weak D match, TRBD1 (5 bases). CDR1 ENHRY and CDR2 SYGVKD come from the germline V gene. V was shortened by 7 bases and J by 6 bases, with 15 bases between the two germline ends. The CDR3 length is 13 residues.

The CDR3 protein is CASSPNGGGQAIAKNIQYF. CDR3 DNA: TGCGCCAGCAGCCCTAACGGGGGTGGGCAGGCGATAGCCAAAAACATTCAGTACTTC. The chain has TRBV5-1 and TRBJ2-4; weak D call: TRBD2 (6 bases). The CDR3 extends over 19 amino acids. CDR1 and CDR2 from the germline V gene are SGHRS and YFSETQ. The V and J ends lost 4 bases and 0 bases respectively, with 23 bases between them.

This clone was picked up a small number of times. This chain links TRBV18 with TRBJ1-6; 9 bases map to TRBD1. The J segment lost 8 bases and the V segment lost 3 bases, leaving 2 bases of the junction unmatched. Germline lookup yields CDR1 KGHSH and CDR2 LQKENI. The CDR3 loop spans 14 amino acids. CDR3 in amino acids: CASSPGTGYSPLHF. CDR3 bases: TGTGCCAGCTCACCCGGGACAGGGTATTCACCCCTCCACTTT.

The chain employs TRBV24-1 and TRBJ2-3; 7 bases fit TRBD2. Looked up from germline, CDR1 is KGHDR and CDR2 is SFDVKD. J gave up 3 bases and V 6 bases, and 8 bases lay outside the gene matches. This CDR3 has 15 residues. The CDR3 nucleotides read TGTGCCACCAGTTCCTGGGAGCGGGGTACAGATACGCAGTATTTT. Its protein product is CATSSWERGTDTQYF.

V gene TRBV6-5 combines with J gene TRBJ1-2, with TRBD1 as a possible D gene (6 bases). The CDR3 totals 15 residues. Germline-derived CDR1 and CDR2 are MNHEY and SVGAGI. Trimming pared 6 bases from V and 9 bases from J, leaving 23 bases between. CDR3 region: CASRQNQGGGGSYTF. CDR3 sequence (DNA): TGTGCCAGCAGACAAAATCAGGGAGGGGGTGGGAGCTACACCTTC.

The chain carries TRBV7-2 and TRBJ2-1, with TRBD2 identical over 7 bases. V lost 8 bases and J lost 1; bases outside the gene matches: 5. This CDR3 is built from 14 residues. The germline CDR1 and CDR2 sequences are SGHTA and FQGNSA. The CDR3 DNA follows: TGTGCCAGCGCCTGGCGGGGGTCCTACAATGAGCAGTTCTTC. Translating gives CASAWRGSYNEQFF.